These T cell receptor beta chains were read from a single sample in a study of T cell responses to AZD1222 COVID-19 vaccine. Sequencing was performed with immunoSEQ multiplex PCR; in TCRdb, only in-frame clones are kept and a portion is missing. The sample includes approximately 80,000 clones, around 91% of them seen just once. The source material was peripheral blood, sampled on day 0 of AZD1222 vaccination. The origin of the receptors is an adult in good health. CDR3s include the opening cysteine and the closing phenylalanine or tryptophan. D genes are given only for firm matches. Expanded clones get a size class; other rows say once, few or many, or leave the size out.

J gene: TRBJ1-2; V gene: TRBV30; clone size: -; D gene: TRBD1; CDR3 length: 12; CDR3 protein: CAWADRGLGYTF; CDR3 DNA: TGTGCCTGGGCGGACAGGGGGCTTGGCTACACCTTC
J gene: TRBJ2-7; V gene: TRBV27; clone size: -; D gene: TRBD1; CDR3 length: 13; CDR3 protein: CATSGTGVYEQYF; CDR3 DNA: TGTGCCACCTCCGGGACAGGGGTTTACGAGCAGTACTTC
J gene: TRBJ2-1; V gene: TRBV9; clone size: -; D gene: -; CDR3 length: 13; CDR3 protein: CASSVAPNNEQFF; CDR3 DNA: TGTGCCAGCAGCGTAGCCCCGAACAATGAGCAGTTCTTC
J gene: TRBJ2-7; V gene: TRBV7-9; clone size: -; D gene: TRBD1; CDR3 length: 13; CDR3 protein: CASRDRGQGEQYF; CDR3 DNA: TGTGCCAGCAGAGACAGGGGGCAAGGTGAGCAGTACTTC
J gene: TRBJ1-6; V gene: TRBV11-2; clone size: -; D gene: -; CDR3 length: 13; CDR3 protein: CASSFGYNSPLHF; CDR3 DNA: TGTGCCAGCAGCTTCGGGTATAATTCACCCCTCCACTTT
J gene: TRBJ2-3; V gene: TRBV14; clone size: -; D gene: TRBD1; CDR3 length: 17; CDR3 protein: CASSPQPGQGPTDTQYF; CDR3 DNA: TGTGCCAGCAGCCCACAGCCGGGACAGGGCCCAACAGATACGCAGTATTTT
J gene: TRBJ1-5; V gene: TRBV19; clone size: -; D gene: -; CDR3 length: 13; CDR3 protein: CASSSLNDQPQHF; CDR3 DNA: TGTGCCAGTAGTAGTCTCAACGACCAGCCCCAGCATTTT
J gene: TRBJ2-7; V gene: TRBV9; clone size: few; D gene: -; CDR3 length: 16; CDR3 protein: CASSPQDVERSYEQYF; CDR3 DNA: TGTGCCAGCAGCCCCCAGGATGTGGAGCGCTCCTACGAGCAGTACTTC
J gene: TRBJ2-2; V gene: TRBV24-1; clone size: -; D gene: -; CDR3 length: 17; CDR3 protein: CATSERPGLPNTGELFF; CDR3 DNA: TGTGCCACCAGTGAGCGGCCGGGACTTCCGAACACCGGGGAGCTGTTTTTT
J gene: TRBJ2-7; V gene: TRBV4-1; clone size: -; D gene: -; CDR3 length: 14; CDR3 protein: CASSQDLGVYEQYF; CDR3 DNA: TGCGCCAGCAGCCAAGATTTAGGAGTATACGAGCAGTACTTC
J gene: TRBJ1-4; V gene: TRBV4-1; clone size: -; D gene: -; CDR3 length: 17; CDR3 protein: CASSQDPAAAINEKLFF; CDR3 DNA: TGCGCCAGCAGCCAAGATCCTGCGGCGGCTATTAATGAAAAACTGTTTTTT
J gene: TRBJ1-4; V gene: TRBV28; clone size: -; D gene: -; CDR3 length: 16; CDR3 protein: CASSSRREGKGEKLFF; CDR3 DNA: TGTGCCAGCAGTTCCCGCCGGGAGGGGAAGGGAGAAAAACTGTTTTTT
J gene: TRBJ1-1; V gene: TRBV18; clone size: -; D gene: -; CDR3 length: 13; CDR3 protein: CASSVHKNTEAFF; CDR3 DNA: TGTGCCAGCTCAGTGCACAAGAACACTGAAGCTTTCTTT
J gene: TRBJ1-2; V gene: TRBV6-5; clone size: -; D gene: -; CDR3 length: 15; CDR3 protein: CASSYSRERDYGYTF; CDR3 DNA: TGTGCCAGCAGTTATTCCCGGGAACGGGACTATGGCTACACCTTC
J gene: TRBJ2-5; V gene: TRBV9; clone size: -; D gene: -; CDR3 length: 17; CDR3 protein: CASSVGTEAHRGETQYF; CDR3 DNA: TGTGCCAGCAGCGTTGGAACAGAGGCCCACCGGGGGGAGACCCAGTACTTC
J gene: TRBJ2-3; V gene: TRBV25-1; clone size: -; D gene: -; CDR3 length: 13; CDR3 protein: CASSGVFQDTQYF; CDR3 DNA: TGTGCCAGCAGTGGGGTTTTCCAAGATACGCAGTATTTT
J gene: TRBJ2-3; V gene: TRBV5-1; clone size: -; D gene: -; CDR3 length: 14; CDR3 protein: CASAFRPRTDTQYF; CDR3 DNA: TGCGCCAGCGCCTTTCGTCCTCGGACAGATACGCAGTATTTT
J gene: TRBJ2-5; V gene: TRBV7-3; clone size: -; D gene: -; CDR3 length: 16; CDR3 protein: CASSLIPVGEKETQYF; CDR3 DNA: TGTGCCAGCAGCTTAATTCCGGTTGGGGAGAAAGAGACCCAGTACTTC
J gene: TRBJ2-1; V gene: TRBV9; clone size: -; D gene: -; CDR3 length: 12; CDR3 protein: CASSVAWDEQFF; CDR3 DNA: TGTGCCAGCAGCGTAGCTTGGGATGAGCAGTTCTTC
J gene: TRBJ1-5; V gene: TRBV7-2; clone size: -; D gene: -; CDR3 length: 14; CDR3 protein: CASSLGQLNQPQHF; CDR3 DNA: TGTGCCAGCAGCTTAGGACAGCTTAATCAGCCCCAGCATTTT
J gene: TRBJ2-1; V gene: TRBV19; clone size: -; D gene: TRBD1; CDR3 length: 17; CDR3 protein: CASSIDLDRGIYNEQFF; CDR3 DNA: TGTGCCAGTAGTATAGATCTGGACAGGGGGATCTACAATGAGCAGTTCTTC
J gene: TRBJ2-5; V gene: TRBV6-1; clone size: once; D gene: TRBD2; CDR3 length: 16; CDR3 protein: CASSVLAGDDQETQYF; CDR3 DNA: TGTGCCAGCAGTGTTCTGGCGGGAGATGACCAAGAGACCCAGTACTTC
J gene: TRBJ2-7; V gene: TRBV5-1; clone size: -; D gene: TRBD2; CDR3 length: 15; CDR3 protein: CASSSGLADSYEQYF; CDR3 DNA: TGCGCCAGCAGCTCGGGACTAGCGGACTCCTACGAGCAGTACTTC
J gene: TRBJ2-3; V gene: TRBV6-4; clone size: -; D gene: -; CDR3 length: 14; CDR3 protein: CASSESGSTDTQYF; CDR3 DNA: TGTGCCAGCAGTGAGAGCGGGAGCACAGATACGCAGTATTTT